This T cell receptor (beta chain) was recorded in a study of early T cells in non-severe SARS-CoV-2 infection. Study summary: The study sequenced bulk RNA from unsorted whole blood, with chains unpaired.

Trimming cost V 5 bases and J 4 bases; bases outside gene matches: 17. CDR3 length equals 16 residues. The germline V gene encodes CDR1 SQVTM and CDR2 ANQGSEA. Individual cDNA molecules received unique molecular identifiers during library preparation. TCRdb used MiXCR to reprocess the 5' RACE reads, holding one entry per CDR3 protein. The profile covers 70,000 or so distinct CDR3 sequences, with roughly a tenth appearing a single time and around 6.6% taken by the ten largest. With respect to this clonotype: Antigen: not known.

General study findings and limits: Matching against VDJdb likely underestimated virus-specific expansions, favoring anti-spike CD8.

The chain carries TRBV29-1 and TRBJ2-7; 7 bases are a match to TRBD1. The origin of this receptor is an adult who was a healthcare worker with PCR-confirmed SARS-CoV-2 infection or an uninfected control (not recorded which). The sample taken for sequencing was whole blood. The CDR3 protein is CSVTNEQGLTIYEQYF. In DNA, the CDR3 is TGCAGCGTTACCAATGAACAGGGGTTAACCATATACGAGCAGTACTTC.